This passage covers 26 T cell receptor beta chains from one sample sequenced in a study of blood T cell repertoires in COVID-19. The assay was immunoSEQ multiplex PCR, and TCRdb's table has in-frame clones only and misses some. The sample consists of roughly 42,000 clones, 80% to 90% of them appearing once. Sequencing was done on a sample of peripheral blood. The receptors stem from a human donor in a cohort sampled during active COVID-19.

The V call is TRBV2, the J call TRBJ2-3, with 7 nucleotides matching TRBD1. V was clipped by 11 bases and J by 4 bases; unmatched bases: 9. The CDR3 is 13 amino acids. In germline, CDR1 is SNHLY, CDR2 FYNNEI. The CDR3 sequence is CAGTGDYADTQYF. CDR3 nucleotide sequence: TGTGCCGGAACAGGGGATTACGCAGATACGCAGTATTTT.

This clone showed up just a few times. The V and J genes are TRBV5-5 and TRBJ1-6, with 10 positions matching TRBD1. V lost 0 bases and J lost 9; bases outside the gene matches: 3. The length of the CDR3 is 15 residues. Germline values: CDR1 SGHKS, CDR2 YYEKEE (reference sequence). CDR3 nucleotide sequence: TGTGCCAGCAGCTTGGGGGACAGGGGTAGTTCACCCCTCCACTTT. This sequence encodes CASSLGDRGSSPLHF.

This sequence joins TRBV5-4 and TRBJ2-1; possible D gene TRBD2, 6 bases. Trimming cost V 4 bases and J 0 bases, with 14 bases left between them. The CDR3 totals 16 residues. The V gene's germline CDR1 is SGHNT and CDR2 YYREEE (reference sequence). This CDR3 reads CASSPPGVSSYNEQFF. CDR3 bases: TGTGCCAGCAGCCCCCCGGGGGTAAGCTCCTACAATGAGCAGTTCTTC.

The V and J genes are TRBV29-1 and TRBJ2-4; a possible D gene is TRBD1 (5 bases). The CDR3 covers 15 residues. Trimming removed 4 bases at V and 1 base at J, with 14 bases between. In germline, CDR1 is SQVTM, CDR2 ANQGSEA. In DNA form, the CDR3 reads TGCAGCGTTGTAGGGGAACTTAACGCCAAAAACATTCAGTACTTC. It specifies CSVVGELNAKNIQYF.

The chain employs TRBV7-9 and TRBJ1-2; D is ambiguous. Trimming left V 5 bases short and J 4 bases short, with 11 bases between. Germline CDR1 is SEHNR and CDR2 is FQNEAQ (reference sequence). This CDR3 comprises 13 residues. The DNA for the CDR3 is TGTGCCAGCAGCCTGTCGCTATCCTATGGCTACACCTTC. Its translation is CASSLSLSYGYTF.

The CDR3 is CATSRGRTGPPYEQYF. The CDR3 DNA follows: TGTGCCACCAGCAGGGGCCGAACAGGGCCCCCCTACGAGCAGTACTTC. The chain employs TRBV15 and TRBJ2-7, with D maybe TRBD1 (6 bases). Germline-derived CDR1 and CDR2 are LNHNV and YYDKDF (reference sequence). The V end lost 3 bases, the J end lost 2 bases, and 17 bases lay between the germline ends. CDR3 length equals 16 residues.

V is TRBV13 and J is TRBJ2-1; D is uncertain. This CDR3 contains 17 residues. Germline assignment: CDR1 PRHDT and CDR2 FYEKMQ (reference sequence). V lost 0 bases and J lost 8, with 20 bases in between. The CDR3 DNA reads TGTGCCAGCAGCTTAGGCGAATTGCTACGAAGCACGGATGAGCAGTTCTTC. Translation: CASSLGELLRSTDEQFF. Filled out from reference TRBV13 and TRBJ2-1, the complete variable domain reads AAGVIQSPRHLIKEKRETATLKCYPIPRHDTVYWYQQGPGQDPQFLISFYEKMQSDKGSIPDRFSAQQFSDYHSELNMSSLELGDSALYFCASSLGELLRSTDEQFFGPGTRLTVL.

V and J are TRBV5-1 and TRBJ2-5, with TRBD2 matching over 13 bases. The ends lost 3 bases at V and 7 bases at J; junction bases unmatched: 12. Germline assignment: CDR1 SGHRS and CDR2 YFSETQ. The CDR3 is 17 residues long. The CDR3 loop is CASSSGLAGARGGTQYF. The DNA for the CDR3 is TGCGCCAGCAGCTCCGGACTAGCGGGGGCCCGCGGGGGGACCCAGTACTTC.

A single count supports this clone. The chain couples TRBV18 to TRBJ1-1; the D gene is possibly TRBD1 (6 bases). Germline V gene sequence: CDR1 KGHSH, CDR2 LQKENI. V dropped 6 bases and J dropped 0 bases, with 8 bases sitting between them. The length of the CDR3 is 13 residues. CDR3 sequence (DNA): TGTGCCAGCTCCCAGGGGTTGAACACTGAAGCTTTCTTT. Its translation is CASSQGLNTEAFF.

In this sample, this clone turned up once. The chain has TRBV25-1 and TRBJ2-3; D is ambiguous. Germline V gene data show CDR1 as MGHDK and CDR2 as SYGVNS. This CDR3 spans 13 amino acids. Trimming cost V 3 bases and J 4 bases, with 8 bases left between them. In DNA form, the CDR3 reads TGTGCCAGCAGTGATTTTTCAGCAGATACGCAGTATTTT. This sequence encodes CASSDFSADTQYF.

V is TRBV6-5 and J is TRBJ1-1, with a tentative D call TRBD1 (6 bases). The germline gives CDR1 MNHEY, CDR2 SVGAGI. The germline V and J ends were trimmed by 5 bases and 2 bases, with 15 bases remaining between them. The length of the CDR3 is 15 residues. DNA of the CDR3: TGTGCCAGCAGTATTAGATTGACAGGAAACACTGAAGCTTTCTTT. Amino acid sequence: CASSIRLTGNTEAFF.

The chain links TRBV2 to TRBJ2-1; 11 bases agree with TRBD2. This CDR3 region has 14 residues. Germline V gives CDR1 SNHLY, CDR2 FYNNEI. V shed 5 bases, J shed 4 bases, and the junction held 1 base outside the gene matches. CDR3 protein: CASSWTSGYNEQFF. As DNA, the CDR3 is TGTGCCAGCAGTTGGACTAGCGGGTACAATGAGCAGTTCTTC.

The rearrangement uses TRBV3-1 (or the pseudogene TRBV3-2) and TRBJ2-3; D possibly corresponds to TRBD2 (6 bases). The length of the CDR3 is 14 residues. Trimming took 6 bases from V and 4 from J, leaving 14 bases between them. Germline V CDR1 and CDR2: LGHDT, YNNKEL (reference sequence). The CDR3 region has the DNA TGTGCCAGCAGTAGTTCGCGGGACTCAGATACGCAGTATTTT. It specifies CASSSSRDSDTQYF.

The chain couples TRBV6-5 to TRBJ1-2, with D possibly TRBD1 on 6 matching bases. Per germline, CDR1 MNHEY and CDR2 SVGAGI. V lost 3 bases, J lost 8 bases, and 16 bases lay in between. The CDR3 has 14 residues. The CDR3 here is CASSYPGARRGYTF. The CDR3 nucleotides are TGTGCCAGCAGTTATCCAGGGGCACGTCGGGGCTACACCTTC.

The chain couples TRBV19 to TRBJ2-7, with TRBD1 as a possible D gene (5 bases). The V and J ends lost 5 bases and 0 bases respectively, with 14 bases between them. Germline CDR1 is LNHDA and CDR2 is SQIVND (reference sequence). The CDR3 loop spans 15 amino acids. The CDR3 protein is CASSRGHSNSYEQYF. CDR3 DNA sequence: TGTGCCAGTAGTCGTGGACACTCGAACTCCTACGAGCAGTACTTC.

The V gene is TRBV4-1, the J gene TRBJ2-4; TRBD1 matches at 10 bases. V was pared by 4 bases and J by 10 bases, with 4 bases of the junction left unmatched. The CDR3 covers 13 residues. Germline assignment: CDR1 MGHRA and CDR2 YSYEKL. The CDR3 spells CASSLGQGGIQYF. CDR3 nucleotides: TGCGCCAGCAGCCTCGGACAGGGGGGAATTCAGTACTTC.

This chain joins TRBV4-2 and TRBJ1-2; TRBD1 is a possible D gene (6 bases). The CDR3 sequence is 17 residues long. The V end was cut by 2 bases, the J end by 0 bases, with 16 bases between. From germline, CDR1 is LGHNA and CDR2 YNFKEQ. CDR3 amino acids: CASSQSSTGLANYGYTF. In DNA, the CDR3 is TGTGCCAGCAGCCAATCTTCGACAGGTTTAGCTAACTATGGCTACACCTTC.

This sequence joins TRBV11-2 and TRBJ2-7; TRBD1 aligns across 7 bases. CDR1 SGHAT and CDR2 FQNNGV come from the germline V gene. The trim removed 3 bases at V and 5 bases at J, leaving 7 bases unmatched. The CDR3 is 14 residues long. Here the CDR3 DNA reads TGTGCCAGCAGCTTTCGACAGGGATGGCACGAGCAGTACTTC. Translation gives CASSFRQGWHEQYF. Combining the CDR3 with reference TRBV11-2 and TRBJ2-7 gives the whole variable domain EAGVAQSPRYKIIEKRQSVAFWCNPISGHATLYWYQQILGQGPKLLIQFQNNGVVDDSQLPKDRFSAERLKGVDSTLKIQPAKLEDSAVYLCASSFRQGWHEQYFGPGTRLTVT.

The chain links TRBV5-1 to TRBJ2-7; no firm D call. The germline V gene has CDR1 SGHRS and CDR2 YFSETQ. The CDR3 length is 12 residues. Trimming removed 3 bases at V and 5 bases at J, with 9 bases between. CDR3 amino acids: CASSSNLHEQYF. CDR3 nucleotide sequence: TGCGCCAGCAGCTCTAATTTGCACGAGCAGTACTTC. The whole variable domain, remainder taken from reference TRBV5-1 and TRBJ2-7, is KAGVTQTPRYLIKTRGQQVTLSCSPISGHRSVSWYQQTPGQGLQFLFEYFSETQRNKGNFPGRFSGRQFSNSRSEMNVSTLELGDSALYLCASSSNLHEQYFGPGTRLTVT.

This clone was found a few times. V usage is TRBV2 and J usage is TRBJ1-2, with D uncertain. Germline values: CDR1 SNHLY, CDR2 FYNNEI. The CDR3 runs to 13 residues. V lost 4 bases, J lost 8 bases, and 14 bases lay in between. CDR3 DNA sequence: TGTGCCAGCAGTGTAGGACTAACCGAAGGCTACACCTTC. Its translation: CASSVGLTEGYTF.

Only one count was recorded for this clone. The V and J genes are TRBV5-1 and TRBJ1-6; possibly TRBD1 for D (5 bases). Germline loops: CDR1 SGHRS, CDR2 YFSETQ. V was pared by 0 bases and J by 8 bases, with 9 bases between. This CDR3 region has 14 residues. The CDR3: CASSLEQADSPLHF. For the CDR3, the DNA is TGCGCCAGCAGCTTGGAACAGGCGGATTCACCCCTCCACTTT.

This rearrangement joins TRBV18 to TRBJ2-3; 8 bases are shared with TRBD2. The CDR3 contains 15 residues. Germline V gene sequence: CDR1 KGHSH, CDR2 LQKENI. Losses at the gene ends were 1 base for V and 3 bases for J; bases not matched to a gene: 3. The DNA of the CDR3 is TGTGCCAGCTCACCACTGGCTAGCGGGACAGATACGCAGTATTTT. Translating gives CASSPLASGTDTQYF.

The chain carries TRBV5-1 and TRBJ1-4; D remains unclear. Trimming pared 0 bases from V and 7 bases from J, leaving 13 bases between. Looked up from germline, CDR1 is SGHRS and CDR2 is YFSETQ. CDR3 size: 15 residues. CDR3 bases: TGCGCCAGCAGCTTGGAATCCAGCGGGCTTGAAAAACTGTTTTTT. Its translation is CASSLESSGLEKLFF.

This sequence joins TRBV18 and TRBJ2-5; 8 nucleotides align to TRBD2. The CDR3 sequence is 14 residues long. The germline V gene encodes CDR1 KGHSH and CDR2 LQKENI. The V gene end was trimmed by 1 base and the J gene end by 5 bases; junction bases not matched to a gene: 3. The CDR3 is CASSPQASGETQYF. In DNA form, the CDR3 reads TGTGCCAGCTCACCACAGGCTAGCGGGGAGACCCAGTACTTC.

This rearrangement joins TRBV7-2 to TRBJ2-7, with a possible D match to TRBD1 (6 bases). The CDR3 has 13 residues. V lost 6 bases, J lost 0 bases, and 9 bases lay in between. The germline CDR1 and CDR2 sequences are SGHTA and FQGNSA. Here the CDR3 DNA reads TGTGCCAGCAGACCGACAGGCTCCTACGAGCAGTACTTC. It specifies CASRPTGSYEQYF.

The V gene is TRBV18, the J gene TRBJ2-1; 9 nucleotides align to TRBD2. This CDR3 comprises 15 residues. Germline V lookup: CDR1 KGHSH, CDR2 LQKENI. V lost 0 bases to trimming and J lost 10 bases; unmatched junction nucleotides: 7. The CDR3 nucleotides read TGTGCCAGCTCACCACCGTCGCGCGGGAGGGGCGAGCAGTTCTTC. Amino acid sequence: CASSPPSRGRGEQFF. The variable domain in full, completed from reference TRBV18 and TRBJ2-1, reads NAGVMQNPRHLVRRRGQEARLRCSPMKGHSHVYWYRQLPEEGLKFMVYLQKENIIDESGMPKERFSAEFPKEGPSILRIQQVVRGDSAAYFCASSPPSRGRGEQFFGPGTRLTVL.